The rows below give T cell receptor beta chains drawn from one sample of a study of CD8 T cells in ankylosing spondylitis. TCRdb fed the 5' RACE reads into MiXCR, producing one record per CDR3 protein. The repertoire holds around 440,000 distinct CDR3 sequences, roughly 17% seen once, with just over 1% in the top ten. The sequenced sample was blood, either unsorted or a sorted T cell fraction (not recorded which). The source is a male donor with ankylosing spondylitis. Both conserved end residues are part of each CDR3. The D gene is left open where the match is weak. Clone size appears in some rows only: once, few, many, or a class for an expanded clone.

NA	TRBV5-1	few	TRBJ1-1	CASSRALGNTEAFF	TGCGCCAGCAGCCGGGCCTTAGGGAACACTGAAGCTTTCTTT
NA	TRBV30	few	TRBJ1-5	CAWSSILNQPQHF	TGTGCCTGGAGTAGTATCTTAAATCAGCCCCAGCATTTT
TRBD2	TRBV9	NA	TRBJ2-1	CASSVESSGSNEQFF	TGTGCCAGCAGCGTAGAGTCTAGCGGTTCCAATGAGCAGTTCTTC
NA	TRBV6-5	few	TRBJ2-7	CASSFQGTQYEQYF	TGTGCCAGCAGTTTCCAAGGGACTCAGTACGAGCAGTACTTC
TRBD1	TRBV5-1	few	TRBJ2-2	CASSSGQGIDTGELFF	TGCGCCAGCAGCTCGGGACAGGGGATCGACACCGGGGAGCTGTTTTTT
NA	TRBV20-1	NA	TRBJ2-1	CSVNSATNYNEQFF	TGCAGTGTAAATAGCGCAACCAATTACAATGAGCAGTTCTTC
NA	TRBV11-3	NA	TRBJ1-1	CASSPDRKVRNTEAFF	TGTGCCAGCAGCCCTGACAGGAAAGTCCGGAACACTGAAGCTTTCTTT
TRBD2	TRBV14	few	TRBJ2-3	CASSRGLNTQYF	TGTGCCAGCAGCCGGGGACTAAATACGCAGTATTTT
TRBD1	TRBV24-1	NA	TRBJ2-2	CATSDRDRGSTGELFF	TGTGCCACCAGTGATAGGGACAGGGGGAGCACCGGGGAGCTGTTTTTT
NA	TRBV20-1	few	TRBJ1-1	CSARAPFYRQGRRTEAFF	TGCAGTGCTAGAGCCCCTTTTTATCGGCAGGGGCGCCGGACTGAAGCTTTCTTT
NA	TRBV7-9	NA	TRBJ2-3	CASSLQTLSTDTQYF	TGTGCCAGCAGCTTACAGACGCTTAGCACAGATACGCAGTATTTT
NA	TRBV23-1	few	TRBJ1-5	CASSPTGRRVRINQPQHF	TGCGCCAGCAGCCCTACGGGGCGCAGGGTGAGGATCAATCAGCCCCAGCATTTT
NA	TRBV12-3/TRBV12-4	many	TRBJ2-1	CASSLPGRVNEQFF	TGTGCCAGCAGTTTGCCGGGTCGGGTCAATGAGCAGTTCTTC
NA	TRBV6-1	once	TRBJ2-7	CASASPGRSYEQYF	TGTGCCAGCGCCTCCCCGGGCCGCTCCTACGAGCAGTACTTC
NA	TRBV6-1	NA	TRBJ1-5	CASSQTQGQPQHF	TGTGCCAGCAGTCAAACTCAGGGTCAGCCCCAGCATTTT
TRBD2	TRBV5-6	few	TRBJ2-1	CASSRTSTSGSPRVF	TGTGCCAGCAGCCGAACTTCGACTAGCGGGAGTCCCCGGGTCTTC
TRBD2	TRBV20-1	NA	TRBJ2-2	CSAMGTSGDYTGELFF	TGCAGTGCTATGGGGACTAGCGGGGACTACACCGGGGAGCTGTTTTTT
NA	TRBV14	NA	TRBJ2-5	CASSQEAGRMEETQYF	TGTGCCAGCAGCCAAGAGGCAGGGAGGATGGAAGAGACCCAGTACTTC
TRBD1	TRBV15	NA	TRBJ1-1	CATSEQGHGAFF	TGTGCCACCAGCGAACAGGGGCACGGAGCTTTCTTT
NA	TRBV6-1	once	TRBJ1-2	CASSQVPGPGPPAGCTF	TGTGCCAGCAGTCAGGTCCCGGGGCCGGGACCGCCAGCTGGCTGCACCTTC
TRBD2	TRBV27	few	TRBJ2-5	CASSPTLLAGRQETQYF	TGTGCCAGCAGCCCGACGCTCCTAGCGGGCCGCCAAGAGACCCAGTACTTC
NA	TRBV12-3/TRBV12-4	many	TRBJ1-3	CASNHRRLSGNTIYF	TGTGCCAGCAACCACAGGAGACTCTCTGGAAACACCATATATTTT
NA	TRBV20-1	few	TRBJ2-3	CSATATADTQYF	TGCAGTGCTACCGCTACCGCAGATACGCAGTATTTT
TRBD1	TRBV7-9	NA	TRBJ1-6	CASSLLTGVNSPLHF	TGTGCCAGCAGCCTCTTGACAGGGGTCAATTCACCCCTCCACTTT
NA	TRBV12-3/TRBV12-4	few	TRBJ2-2	CASRKALFNTGELFF	TGTGCCAGCAGAAAGGCCCTATTCAACACCGGGGAGCTGTTTTTT
NA	TRBV25-1	few	TRBJ2-2	CASSEYIAGTANTGELFF	TGTGCCAGCAGTGAATATATAGCAGGTACTGCGAACACCGGGGAGCTGTTTTTT
TRBD2	TRBV5-1	many	TRBJ2-1	CASSFLIGLAINEQFF	TGCGCCAGCAGCTTTTTAATCGGACTAGCGATCAATGAGCAGTTCTTC
NA	TRBV5-1	few	TRBJ1-1	CASSLDPRLGTEAFF	TGCGCCAGCAGCTTGGATCCCCGGCTGGGGACTGAAGCTTTCTTT
NA	TRBV15	many	TRBJ1-6	CATSRYRKPNSPLHF	TGTGCCACCAGCAGATACAGAAAACCCAATTCACCCCTCCACTTT
TRBD2	TRBV11-2	many	TRBJ2-3	CASSQTSVRDTQYF	TGTGCCAGCAGCCAGACTAGCGTTCGAGATACGCAGTATTTT
NA	TRBV12-3/TRBV12-4	few	TRBJ2-5	CASSVRLGLETQYF	TGTGCCAGCAGTGTACGCCTGGGTTTGGAGACCCAGTACTTC
NA	TRBV7-2	NA	TRBJ2-4	CASSLAATLGNIQYF	TGTGCCAGCAGCTTAGCCGCGACCCTTGGAAACATTCAGTACTTC